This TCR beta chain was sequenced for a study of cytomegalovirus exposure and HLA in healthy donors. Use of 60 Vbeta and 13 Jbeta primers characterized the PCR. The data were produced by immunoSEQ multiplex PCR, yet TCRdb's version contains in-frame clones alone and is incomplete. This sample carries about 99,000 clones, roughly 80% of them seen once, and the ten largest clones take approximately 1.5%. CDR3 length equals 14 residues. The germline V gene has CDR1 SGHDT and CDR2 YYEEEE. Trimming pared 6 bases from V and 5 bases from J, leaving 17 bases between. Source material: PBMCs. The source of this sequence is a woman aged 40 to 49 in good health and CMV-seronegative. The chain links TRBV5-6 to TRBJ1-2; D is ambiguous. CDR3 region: CASTLGWGGYGYTF. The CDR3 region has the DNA TGTGCCAGCACCCTTGGATGGGGAGGGTATGGCTACACCTTC.